Presented here are 18 T cell receptor beta chains from one specimen sequenced in a study of blood T cell repertoires in COVID-19. Generated by immunoSEQ multiplex PCR, the TCRdb table keeps only in-frame clones and is missing some. The sample records some 190,000 clones, around nine tenths being singletons. The sample taken for sequencing was peripheral blood. All receptors come from a human donor in a cohort sampled during active COVID-19.

This clone was observed a single time. The chain has TRBV3-1 (or the pseudogene TRBV3-2) and TRBJ2-7, with 8 bases identical to TRBD2. Unmatched junction bases numbered 10, after V lost 2 bases and J lost 4 bases. This CDR3 spans 16 amino acids. The V gene's germline CDR1 is LGHDT and CDR2 YNNKEL (reference sequence). The DNA of the CDR3 is TGTGCCAGCAGCCAAAGCCGCCGGGGGGGCCGGTACGAGCAGTACTTC. Translated, it gives CASSQSRRGGRYEQYF.

The CDR3 is CASSPGHGRSYEQYF. CDR3 nucleotide sequence: TGTGCCAGCAGCCCAGGACACGGGCGCTCCTACGAGCAGTACTTC. This rearrangement joins TRBV7-2 to TRBJ2-7, with D possibly being TRBD1 (5 bases). The CDR3 covers 15 residues. Deletions cut 5 bases from V and 0 bases from J, with 14 bases between. Germline V gene data show CDR1 as SGHTA and CDR2 as FQGNSA. The full variable domain, rest sourced from reference TRBV7-2 and TRBJ2-7, is GAGVSQSPSNKVTEKGKDVELRCDPISGHTALYWYRQSLGQGLEFLIYFQGNSAPDKSGLPSDRFSAERTGGSVSTLTIQRTQQEDSAVYLCASSPGHGRSYEQYFGPGTRLTVT.

The chain is built from TRBV12-3 or TRBV12-4 and TRBJ1-1; a weak D match, TRBD1 (6 bases). The length of the CDR3 is 12 residues. Trimming shortened V by 6 bases and J by 4 bases, and 9 bases separated the two germline ends. DNA of the CDR3: TGTGCCAGCAGAGGACAGCCCACTGAAGCTTTCTTT. This codes for CASRGQPTEAFF.

CDR3 sequence (DNA): TGTGCCAGCAGTTGGGAACAGGGGTCTAATCAGCCCCAGCATTTT. Translation: CASSWEQGSNQPQHF. This chain connects TRBV6-6 to TRBJ1-5; 7 bases are shared with TRBD1. This CDR3 spans 15 amino acids. The J segment lost 4 bases and the V segment lost 4 bases, leaving 7 bases of the junction unmatched. The V gene's germline CDR1 is MNHNY and CDR2 SVGAGI (reference sequence).

The chain couples TRBV5-4 to TRBJ2-1; D is possibly TRBD1 (5 bases). The V end was cut by 2 bases, the J end by 1 base, with 10 bases between. Germline V gene sequence: CDR1 SGHNT, CDR2 YYREEE (reference sequence). CDR3 length: 15 residues. DNA of the CDR3: TGTGCCAGCAGCTTCAGGGCCGGGTCCTACAATGAGCAGTTCTTC. This encodes CASSFRAGSYNEQFF.

The J gene is TRBJ1-2, the V gene TRBV7-2; perhaps TRBD1 as D (5 bases). Germline lookup yields CDR1 SGHTA and CDR2 FQGNSA. This CDR3 region has 13 residues. Trimming left V 5 bases short and J 2 bases short, with 9 bases between. Here the CDR3 DNA reads TGTGCCAGCAGCCCTCGACAGAACTATGGCTACACCTTC. This encodes CASSPRQNYGYTF.

This clone has just one count. The chain links TRBV21-1 to TRBJ2-7; the D call in the table, TRBD2, was not verified against the DNA. TRBV21-1 is a pseudogene. The CDR3 has 13 residues. CDR3 in DNA: TGTGCCAGCAGCAAACCCCCGACTTACGAGCAGTACTTC. It encodes CASSKPPTYEQYF.

This rearrangement joins TRBV7-9 to TRBJ2-7, with D unclear. Germline loops: CDR1 SEHNR, CDR2 FQNEAQ (reference sequence). Trimming removed 2 bases at V and 3 bases at J, with 20 bases between. CDR3 size: 17 residues. The CDR3 region has the DNA TGTGCCAGCAGCTTAATGAGTCAGCACGGGTTTTTCTACGAGCAGTACTTC. Its translation: CASSLMSQHGFFYEQYF.

This chain links TRBV7-2 with TRBJ2-5, with 10 positions matching TRBD2. CDR3 size: 14 residues. From germline, CDR1 is SGHTA and CDR2 FQGNSA. The V segment lost 4 bases and the J segment 5 bases; nucleotides outside the gene matches: 4. Here the CDR3 DNA reads TGTGCCAGCAGCTACCCTAGCGGGGGTGAGACCCAGTACTTC. Its translation: CASSYPSGGETQYF.

In this sample, this clone turned up a few times. The chain employs TRBV5-1 and TRBJ1-3; TRBD1 matches 8 bases. The length of the CDR3 is 15 residues. Germline trimming cut 3 bases from V and 0 bases from J; bases unmatched to any gene: 2. Germline assignment: CDR1 SGHRS and CDR2 YFSETQ. The DNA of the CDR3 is TGCGCCAGCAGCTCCACAGGGGGCTCTGGAAACACCATATATTTT. Protein product: CASSSTGGSGNTIYF.

This clone was detected once. The chain uses TRBV10-3 and TRBJ2-7; D gene unclear. Trimming shortened V by 2 bases and J by 7 bases, and 9 bases separated the two germline ends. The CDR3 contains 12 residues. The V gene's germline CDR1 is ENHRY and CDR2 SYGVKD. This CDR3 is CAISEREPEQYF. CDR3 nucleotides: TGTGCCATCAGTGAGCGCGAACCGGAGCAGTACTTC.

The rearrangement joins TRBV28 to TRBJ1-6; 7 bases are a match to TRBD1. Germline assignment: CDR1 MDHEN and CDR2 SYDVKM. The CDR3 totals 14 residues. With 4 bases clipped from V and 14 bases from J, the junction kept 11 bases outside the gene matches. CDR3 bases: TGTGCCAGCAGTTCGACCGATTGGACAGGCACCCTCCACTTT. This gives the protein CASSSTDWTGTLHF.

The rearrangement joins TRBV5-4 to TRBJ1-1, with 9 positions matching TRBD1. The length of the CDR3 is 15 residues. Germline loops: CDR1 SGHNT, CDR2 YYREEE (reference sequence). V gave up 4 bases and J gave up 4 bases; unmatched junction bases: 8. This chain's CDR3 is CASSGGTGWFTEAFF. The CDR3 region has the DNA TGTGCCAGCAGCGGTGGGACAGGGTGGTTCACTGAAGCTTTCTTT.

V is TRBV5-6 and J is TRBJ2-6, with D tentatively TRBD1 (5 bases). The ends were cut back, 4 bases at V and 2 bases at J, with 10 bases in the middle. Germline V gives CDR1 SGHDT, CDR2 YYEEEE. This CDR3 is 15 amino acids long. Here the CDR3 reads CASSTVGAGANVLTF. In nucleotides, the CDR3 is TGTGCCAGCAGCACGGTAGGGGCTGGGGCCAACGTCCTGACTTTC.

This rearrangement joins TRBV5-1 to TRBJ2-7, with 7 nucleotides matching TRBD2. Germline V gives CDR1 SGHRS, CDR2 YFSETQ. CDR3 length: 15 residues. After removal of 2 bases from V and 0 bases from J, the junction contained 5 bases not matched to a gene. CDR3 protein: CASSLPAGSSYEQYF. For the CDR3, the DNA is TGCGCCAGCAGCTTACCAGCGGGGAGCTCCTACGAGCAGTACTTC. The variable domain in full, completed from reference TRBV5-1 and TRBJ2-7, reads KAGVTQTPRYLIKTRGQQVTLSCSPISGHRSVSWYQQTPGQGLQFLFEYFSETQRNKGNFPGRFSGRQFSNSRSEMNVSTLELGDSALYLCASSLPAGSSYEQYFGPGTRLTVT.

The chain has TRBV24-1 and TRBJ2-2; TRBD2 agrees at 7 bases. From germline, CDR1 is KGHDR and CDR2 SFDVKD. This CDR3 comprises 16 residues. V was pared by 3 bases and J by 0 bases, with 3 bases of the junction left unmatched. The CDR3: CATSDISGTNTGELFF. The CDR3 DNA reads as TGTGCCACCAGTGATATCAGCGGGACGAACACCGGGGAGCTGTTTTTT.

This clone was picked up a small number of times. This chain uses TRBV6-1 with TRBJ1-5, with a weak D call TRBD1 (5 bases). V lost 2 bases and J lost 4, with 12 bases in between. The CDR3 contains 15 residues. Germline assignment: CDR1 MNHNS and CDR2 SASEGT. Written as DNA, the CDR3 is TGTGCCAGCAGTGAACAGGGCAGTAAGAATCAGCCCCAGCATTTT. Translated: CASSEQGSKNQPQHF.

This rearrangement joins TRBV9 to TRBJ1-5; 7 positions agree with TRBD1. Trimming removed 0 bases from V and 6 bases from J; junction bases left unmatched: 3. The CDR3 is made up of 14 amino acids. Germline V lookup: CDR1 SGDLS, CDR2 YYNGEE. This CDR3 is CASSVEGGGQPQHF. Written as DNA, the CDR3 is TGTGCCAGCAGCGTAGAAGGGGGCGGTCAGCCCCAGCATTTT.